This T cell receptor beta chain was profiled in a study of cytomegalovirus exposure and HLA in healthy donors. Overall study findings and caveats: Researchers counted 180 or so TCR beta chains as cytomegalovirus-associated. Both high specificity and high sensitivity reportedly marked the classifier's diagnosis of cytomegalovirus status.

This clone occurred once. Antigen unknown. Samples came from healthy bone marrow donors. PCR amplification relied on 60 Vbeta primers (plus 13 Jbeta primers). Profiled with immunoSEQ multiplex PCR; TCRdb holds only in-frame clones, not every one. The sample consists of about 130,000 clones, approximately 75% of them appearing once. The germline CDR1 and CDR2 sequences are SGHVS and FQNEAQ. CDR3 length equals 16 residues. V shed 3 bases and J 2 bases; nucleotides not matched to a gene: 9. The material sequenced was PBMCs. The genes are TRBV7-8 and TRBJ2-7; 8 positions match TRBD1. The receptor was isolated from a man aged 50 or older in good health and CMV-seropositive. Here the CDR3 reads CASSFEGQAMTYEQYF. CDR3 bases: TGTGCCAGCAGCTTTGAGGGACAGGCGATGACCTACGAGCAGTACTTC.